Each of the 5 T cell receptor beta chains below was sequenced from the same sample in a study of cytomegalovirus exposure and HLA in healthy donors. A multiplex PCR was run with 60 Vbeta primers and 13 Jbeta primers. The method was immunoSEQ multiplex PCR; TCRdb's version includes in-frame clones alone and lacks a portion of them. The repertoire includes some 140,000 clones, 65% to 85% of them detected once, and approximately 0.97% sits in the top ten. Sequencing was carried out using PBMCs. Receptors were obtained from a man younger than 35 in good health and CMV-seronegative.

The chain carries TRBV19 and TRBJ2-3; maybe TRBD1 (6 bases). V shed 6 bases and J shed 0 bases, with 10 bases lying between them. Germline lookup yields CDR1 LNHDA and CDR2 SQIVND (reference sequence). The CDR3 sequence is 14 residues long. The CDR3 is CASRRTASTDTQYF. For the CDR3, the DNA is TGTGCCAGTAGACGGACAGCTAGCACAGATACGCAGTATTTT.

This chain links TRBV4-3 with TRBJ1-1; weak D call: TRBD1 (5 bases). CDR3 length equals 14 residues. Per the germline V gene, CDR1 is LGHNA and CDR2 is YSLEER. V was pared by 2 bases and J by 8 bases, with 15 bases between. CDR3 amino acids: CASSQLGAGREAFF. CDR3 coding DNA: TGCGCCAGCAGCCAATTAGGGGCAGGTAGGGAAGCTTTCTTT.

CDR3 protein: CASSPRGTDRGLSNEKLFF. The CDR3 nucleotides read TGCGCCAGCAGCCCCCGAGGGACAGACAGGGGGCTTTCTAATGAAAAACTGTTTTTT. The J gene is TRBJ1-4, the V gene TRBV5-1, with 10 bases identical to TRBD1. The CDR3 covers 19 residues. The trim removed 4 bases at V and 3 bases at J, leaving 15 bases unmatched. Germline-derived CDR1 and CDR2 are SGHRS and YFSETQ.

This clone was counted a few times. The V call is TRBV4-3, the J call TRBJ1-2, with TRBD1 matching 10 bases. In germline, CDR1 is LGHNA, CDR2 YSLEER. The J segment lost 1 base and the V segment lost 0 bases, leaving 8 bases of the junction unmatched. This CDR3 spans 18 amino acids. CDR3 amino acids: CASSQDVGTGVLNYGYTF. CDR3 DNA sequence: TGCGCCAGCAGCCAAGATGTCGGGACAGGGGTCCTTAACTATGGCTACACCTTC.

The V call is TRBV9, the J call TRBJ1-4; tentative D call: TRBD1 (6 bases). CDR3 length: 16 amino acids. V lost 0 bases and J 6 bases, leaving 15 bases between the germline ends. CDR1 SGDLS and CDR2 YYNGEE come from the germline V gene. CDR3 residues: CASSVGQGRIDEKLFF. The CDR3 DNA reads TGTGCCAGCAGCGTAGGGCAGGGGAGAATCGATGAAAAACTGTTTTTT.